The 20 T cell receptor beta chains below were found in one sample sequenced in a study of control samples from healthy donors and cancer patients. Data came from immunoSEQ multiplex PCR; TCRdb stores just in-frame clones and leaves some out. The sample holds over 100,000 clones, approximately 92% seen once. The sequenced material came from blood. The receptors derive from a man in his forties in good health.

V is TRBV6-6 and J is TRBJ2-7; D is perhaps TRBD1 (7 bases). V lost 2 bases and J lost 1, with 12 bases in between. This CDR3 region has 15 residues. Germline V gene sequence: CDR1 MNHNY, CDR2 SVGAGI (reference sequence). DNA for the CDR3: TGTGCCAGCAGTTACGGAGGGACAGTTTCCTACGAGCAGTACTTC. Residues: CASSYGGTVSYEQYF.

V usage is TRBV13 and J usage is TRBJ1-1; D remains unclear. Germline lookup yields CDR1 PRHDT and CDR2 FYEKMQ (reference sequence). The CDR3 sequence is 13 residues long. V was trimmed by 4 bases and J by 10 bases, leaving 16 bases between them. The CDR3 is CASSSETLPPAFF. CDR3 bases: TGTGCCAGCAGCTCCGAGACCCTCCCCCCAGCTTTCTTT.

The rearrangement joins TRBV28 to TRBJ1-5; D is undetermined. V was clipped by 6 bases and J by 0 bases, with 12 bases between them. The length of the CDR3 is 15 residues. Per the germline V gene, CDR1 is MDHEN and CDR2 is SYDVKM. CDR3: CASRSYKNSNQPQHF. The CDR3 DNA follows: TGTGCCAGCAGATCCTACAAGAATAGCAATCAGCCCCAGCATTTT.

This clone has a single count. The CDR3 nucleotides are TGTGCCAGCAGTGGTATATCCTACGAGCAGTACTTC. Its protein product is CASSGISYEQYF. The genes are TRBV2 and TRBJ2-7, with D unclear. The CDR3 contains 12 residues. Trimming pared 4 bases from V and 1 base from J, leaving 5 bases between. Germline V gives CDR1 SNHLY, CDR2 FYNNEI.

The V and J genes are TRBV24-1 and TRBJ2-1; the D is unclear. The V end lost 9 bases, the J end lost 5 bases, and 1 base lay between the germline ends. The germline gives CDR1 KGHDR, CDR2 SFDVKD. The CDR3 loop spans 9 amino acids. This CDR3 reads CATHNEQFF. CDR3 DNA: TGTGCCACCCACAATGAGCAGTTCTTC.

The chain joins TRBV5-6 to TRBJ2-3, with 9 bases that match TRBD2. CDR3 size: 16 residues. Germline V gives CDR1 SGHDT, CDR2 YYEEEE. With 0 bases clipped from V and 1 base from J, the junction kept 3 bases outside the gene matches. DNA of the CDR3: TGTGCCAGCAGCTTGGGAGCGGGGGGACGCACAGATACGCAGTATTTT. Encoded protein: CASSLGAGGRTDTQYF.

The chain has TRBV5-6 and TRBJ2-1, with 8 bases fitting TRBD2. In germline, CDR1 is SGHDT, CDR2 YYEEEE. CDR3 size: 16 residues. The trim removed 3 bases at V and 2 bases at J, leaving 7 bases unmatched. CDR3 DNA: TGTGCCAGCAGCTGGACTAGCCAATTAACCTACAATGAGCAGTTCTTC. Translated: CASSWTSQLTYNEQFF. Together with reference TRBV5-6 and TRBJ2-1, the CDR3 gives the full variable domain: DAGVTQSPTHLIKTRGQQVTLRCSPKSGHDTVSWYQQALGQGPQFIFQYYEEEERQRGNFPDRFSGHQFPNYSSELNVNALLLGDSALYLCASSWTSQLTYNEQFFGPGTRLTVL.

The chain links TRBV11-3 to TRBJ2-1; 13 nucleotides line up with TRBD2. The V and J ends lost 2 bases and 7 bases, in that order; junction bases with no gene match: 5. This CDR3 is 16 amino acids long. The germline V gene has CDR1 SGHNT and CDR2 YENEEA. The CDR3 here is CASSLTSGGAGNEQFF. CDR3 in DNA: TGTGCCAGCAGCTTAACTAGCGGGGGGGCCGGGAATGAGCAGTTCTTC.

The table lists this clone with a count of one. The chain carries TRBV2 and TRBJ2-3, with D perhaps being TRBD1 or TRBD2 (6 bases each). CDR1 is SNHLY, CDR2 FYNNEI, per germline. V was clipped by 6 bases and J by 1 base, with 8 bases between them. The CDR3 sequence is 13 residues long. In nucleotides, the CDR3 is TGTGCCAGCAGGGAGGGGGGCACAGATACGCAGTATTTT. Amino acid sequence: CASREGGTDTQYF.

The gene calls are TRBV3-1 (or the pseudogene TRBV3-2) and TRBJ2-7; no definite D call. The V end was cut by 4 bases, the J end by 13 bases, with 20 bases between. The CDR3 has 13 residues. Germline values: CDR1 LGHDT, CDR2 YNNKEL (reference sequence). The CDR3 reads CASSPTMVPLVYF. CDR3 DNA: TGTGCCAGCAGCCCCACAATGGTACCCTTGGTTTACTTC.

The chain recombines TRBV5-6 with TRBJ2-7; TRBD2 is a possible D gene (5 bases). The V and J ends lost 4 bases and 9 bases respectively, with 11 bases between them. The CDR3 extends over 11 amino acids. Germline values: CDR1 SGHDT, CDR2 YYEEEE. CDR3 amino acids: CASSPEDWQYF. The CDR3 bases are TGTGCCAGCAGCCCCGAGGACTGGCAGTACTTC.

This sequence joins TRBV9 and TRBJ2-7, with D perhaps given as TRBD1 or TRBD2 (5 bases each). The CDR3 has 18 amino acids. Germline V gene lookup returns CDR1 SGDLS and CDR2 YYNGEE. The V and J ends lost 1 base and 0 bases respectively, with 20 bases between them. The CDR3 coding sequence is TGTGCCAGCAGCGTATCCGCCCCCGGGGCCCCTAGCTCCTACGAGCAGTACTTC. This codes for CASSVSAPGAPSSYEQYF.

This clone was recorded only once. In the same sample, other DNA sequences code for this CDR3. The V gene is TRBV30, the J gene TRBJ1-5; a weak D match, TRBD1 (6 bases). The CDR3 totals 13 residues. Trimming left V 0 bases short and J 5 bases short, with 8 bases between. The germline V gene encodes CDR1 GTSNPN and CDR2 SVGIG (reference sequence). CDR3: CAWSVAGDQPQHF. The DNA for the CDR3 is TGTGCCTGGAGTGTGGCAGGGGATCAGCCCCAGCATTTT.

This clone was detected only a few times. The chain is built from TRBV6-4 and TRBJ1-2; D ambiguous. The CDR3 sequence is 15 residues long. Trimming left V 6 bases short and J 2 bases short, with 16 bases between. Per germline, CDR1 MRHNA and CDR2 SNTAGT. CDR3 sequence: CASSSGPSGNYGYTF. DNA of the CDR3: TGTGCCAGCAGCTCCGGGCCCTCTGGGAACTATGGCTACACCTTC.

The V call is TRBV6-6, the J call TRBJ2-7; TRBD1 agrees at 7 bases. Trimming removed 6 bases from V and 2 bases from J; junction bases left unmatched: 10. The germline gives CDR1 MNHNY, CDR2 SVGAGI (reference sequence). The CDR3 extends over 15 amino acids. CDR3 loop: CASRKDRDSTYEQYF. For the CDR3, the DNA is TGTGCCAGCAGGAAGGACCGGGACAGTACCTACGAGCAGTACTTC.

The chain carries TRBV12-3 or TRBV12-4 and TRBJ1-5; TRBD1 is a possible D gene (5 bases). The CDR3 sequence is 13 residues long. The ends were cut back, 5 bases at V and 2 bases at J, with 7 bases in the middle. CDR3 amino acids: CASSGHRNQPQHF. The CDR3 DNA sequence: TGTGCCAGCAGTGGACACCGCAATCAGCCCCAGCATTTT.

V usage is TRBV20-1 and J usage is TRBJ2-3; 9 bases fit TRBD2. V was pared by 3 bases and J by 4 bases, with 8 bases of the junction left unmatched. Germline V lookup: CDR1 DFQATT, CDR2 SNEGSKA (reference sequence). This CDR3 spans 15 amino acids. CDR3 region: CSASFLAGRADTQYF. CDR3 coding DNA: TGCAGTGCTAGTTTTCTAGCGGGGCGGGCAGATACGCAGTATTTT.

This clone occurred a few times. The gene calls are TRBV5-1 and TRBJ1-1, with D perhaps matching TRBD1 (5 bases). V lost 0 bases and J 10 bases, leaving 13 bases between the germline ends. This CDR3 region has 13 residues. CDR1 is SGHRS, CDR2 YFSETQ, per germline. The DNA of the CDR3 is TGCGCCAGCAGCTTGGAGGGCCCTGGGGCAGCTTTCTTT. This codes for CASSLEGPGAAFF.

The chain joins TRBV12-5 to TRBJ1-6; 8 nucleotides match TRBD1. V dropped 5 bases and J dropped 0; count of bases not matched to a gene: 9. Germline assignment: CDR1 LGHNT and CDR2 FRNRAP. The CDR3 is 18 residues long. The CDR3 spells CASGPRTGTSSYNSPLHF. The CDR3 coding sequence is TGTGCTAGTGGTCCTCGGACAGGGACTAGCTCCTATAATTCACCCCTCCACTTT.

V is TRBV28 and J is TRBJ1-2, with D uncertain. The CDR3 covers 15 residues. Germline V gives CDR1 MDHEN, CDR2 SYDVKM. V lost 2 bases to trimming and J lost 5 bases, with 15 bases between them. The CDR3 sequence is CASSLGRWIGYGYTF. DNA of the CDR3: TGTGCCAGCAGTTTAGGTCGGTGGATCGGGTATGGCTACACCTTC.